This TCR beta chain is from a study of blood T cells in healthy people across ages. Study results and caveats: A strong correlation was seen between TCR beta diversity and naive T cell percentage. PBMCs went unsorted, and a conclusive naive versus antigen-experienced comparison was therefore prevented. The long-lived group displayed more naive CD4+ cells, plus higher diversity, than the aged donors did.

The second PCR ran about 6 to 12 cycles with a sample-barcoded 5' primer and J-beta primers. Using its own MiXCR run on the 5' RACE reads, TCRdb lists one record per CDR3 protein. The data hold 600,000 to 850,000 distinct CDR3 sequences, with roughly 45% observed a single time. A word on this clonotype: The antigen remains unidentified. The CDR3 ends on some other residue instead of the conserved phenylalanine or tryptophan, so this is likely a read error.

This CDR3 comprises 13 residues. CDR1 and CDR2 (germline): SQVTM, ANQGSEA. Trimming shortened V by 6 bases and J by 8 bases, and 19 bases separated the two germline ends. Samples had at least 6.5 million PBMCs isolated from them. J is TRBJ1-2 and V is TRBV29-1; D remains ambiguous. The sequence derives from a woman aged 55-75 years in good health. Input material: blood. In nucleotides, the CDR3 is TGCAGCGTATCGCCGACACGGGCCAGAGGCTACACCTTG. It translates to CSVSPTRARGYTL.